This is a list of T cell receptor beta chains from one sample in a study of CD8+CD57+ T cells in acquired aplastic anemia. TCRdb re-called the reads through MiXCR, storing one row per CDR3 protein. The data hold 35,000 to 45,000 distinct CDR3 sequences, with approximately 71% observed a single time. Sequencing was performed on sorted CD4+, CD8+, or CD8+CD57+ T cells (not recorded which) from PBMCs. The source is a human donor in good health, serving as a control. CDR3s include the opening cysteine and the closing phenylalanine or tryptophan. D genes are given only for firm matches. Not every row has a clone size; where given, it reads once, few, many or a size class.

D | J | V | size | DNA | CDR3
TRBD1 | TRBJ1-2 | TRBV7-9 | many | TGTGCCAGCAGCACCGGACAGGCCTGGAGGAACTATGGCTACACCTTC | CASSTGQAWRNYGYTF
NA | TRBJ2-7 | TRBV7-2 | NA | TGTGCCAGCAGCTTAGAGGCCCCCTACGAGCAGTACTTC | CASSLEAPYEQYF
NA | TRBJ1-6 | TRBV9 | once | TGTGCCAGACAAGCCGGGAGGGGACGACCCCTCCACTTT | CARQAGRGRPLHF
NA | TRBJ2-7 | TRBV9 | NA | TGTGCCAGCAGCAAAGCGCACACGGCGATCTACGAGCAGTACTTC | CASSKAHTAIYEQYF
NA | TRBJ1-2 | TRBV9 | NA | TGTGCCAGCAGCGTGTCCTGGAACTATGGCTACACCTTC | CASSVSWNYGYTF
NA | TRBJ1-2 | TRBV4-2 | few | TGTGCCAGCAGCCAAGAGGCCAGAAACTATGGCTACACCTTC | CASSQEARNYGYTF
TRBD1 | TRBJ2-7 | TRBV27 | NA | TGTGCCAGCAGTTTCCGACCGGGACAGGCCTACGAGCAGTACTTC | CASSFRPGQAYEQYF
TRBD1 | TRBJ1-2 | TRBV10-1 | NA | TGCGCCAGCAGTCGGGACAGGGTAGGATATGGCTACACCTTC | CASSRDRVGYGYTF
TRBD2 | TRBJ2-3 | TRBV7-8 | NA | TGTGCCAGCAGCTCGGGACTAGCGGCCACAGATACGCAGTATTTT | CASSSGLAATDTQYF
NA | TRBJ1-1 | TRBV10-3 | NA | TGTGCCATCAGTGATCTGGGGCTGAACACTGAAGCTTTCTTT | CAISDLGLNTEAFF
NA | TRBJ1-1 | TRBV30 | few | TGTGCCTGGAGTAAGGTCCTCGGGGGTCCGAACACTGAAGCTTTCTTT | CAWSKVLGGPNTEAFF
NA | TRBJ2-7 | TRBV15 | few | TGTGCCACCAGCAGTAACGGGGGATACGAGCAGTACTTC | CATSSNGGYEQYF
NA | TRBJ1-1 | TRBV19 | NA | TGTGCCAGTAGTATTCGGGCCTTGAACACTGAAGCTTTCTTT | CASSIRALNTEAFF
NA | TRBJ2-7 | TRBV7-4 | NA | TGTGCCAGCAGCTTAGTCCCGGGACAAGATTACGAGCAGTACTTC | CASSLVPGQDYEQYF
TRBD1 | TRBJ2-7 | TRBV9 | NA | TGTGCCAGCAGCGCAGGGACAGGGGCTGCCTACGAGCAGTACTTC | CASSAGTGAAYEQYF
NA | TRBJ1-6 | TRBV5-6 | NA | TGTGCCTGGGTCGGGGAACAGGGAATCAATTCACCCCTCCACTTT | CAWVGEQGINSPLHF
NA | TRBJ2-7 | TRBV10-3 | NA | TGTGCCAGCAGTTTATCAGGGGTTTACGAGCAGTACTTC | CASSLSGVYEQYF
NA | TRBJ1-1 | TRBV29-1 | once | TGCAGCGTTGAAGATCGAGGCGGGAACACTGAAGCTTTCTTT | CSVEDRGGNTEAFF
NA | TRBJ1-2 | TRBV2 | NA | TGTGCGGCGGGGGGGGCGAGTGGCTACACCTTC | CAAGGASGYTF
TRBD2 | TRBJ2-3 | TRBV2 | NA | TGTGCCAGCAGTTTTAGCGGGGAGGGGGATACGCAGTATTTT | CASSFSGEGDTQYF
TRBD1 | TRBJ2-5 | TRBV15 | NA | TGTGCCACCAGCAGAGGATGGAGCAGGGGGCGTGTGGAGACCCAGTACTTC | CATSRGWSRGRVETQYF
NA | TRBJ2-3 | TRBV7-9 | NA | TGTGCCAGCAGCCCCGGGTCTAGCACAGATACGCAGTATTTT | CASSPGSSTDTQYF
TRBD1 | TRBJ2-7 | TRBV5-1 | NA | TGCGCCAGCAGCCCCGGGACAGGGGTGTACGAGCAGTACTTC | CASSPGTGVYEQYF
NA | TRBJ2-3 | TRBV11-1 | NA | TGTGCCAGCAGCTTAGCAGGCCGAGCAAGGGATACGCAGTATTTT | CASSLAGRARDTQYF
NA | TRBJ1-1 | TRBV2 | NA | TGTGCCAGCGGGCAGGTGGCTTTCTTT | CASGQVAFF
NA | TRBJ1-5 | TRBV7-8 | NA | TGTGCCAGCAGCCCAGGGGTCTCGGTCAATCAGCCCCAGCATTTT | CASSPGVSVNQPQHF
NA | TRBJ2-2 | TRBV7-9 | NA | TGTGCCAGCAGTCCCGTTAAGAACACCGGGGAGCTGTTTTTT | CASSPVKNTGELFF
NA | TRBJ2-5 | TRBV29-1 | NA | TGCAGCGGGGCCTTAAGTGTGGCGGAGACCCAGTACTTC | CSGALSVAETQYF
NA | TRBJ2-1 | TRBV15 | NA | TGTGCCACCAGCCCCCCAGAGAGAAACAATGAGCAGTTCTTC | CATSPPERNNEQFF
TRBD2 | TRBJ2-1 | TRBV19 | medium-sized | TGTGCCAGTCAAGCCGGGGGGTCGGCCTACAATGAGCAGTTCTTC | CASQAGGSAYNEQFF
NA | TRBJ2-3 | TRBV4-1 | NA | TGTGCCAGCAGCTTAGTGGGGGGGGCCACAGATACGCAGTATTTT | CASSLVGGATDTQYF
TRBD1 | TRBJ1-6 | TRBV20-1 | medium-sized | TGCAGTGTTCCTACAGGGGCTCCAGATAATTCACCCCTCCACTTT | CSVPTGAPDNSPLHF
NA | TRBJ1-4 | TRBV25-1 | NA | TGTGCCAGCCGGAATTCTGGGGGGGAAAAACTGTTTTTT | CASRNSGGEKLFF
TRBD1 | TRBJ1-5 | TRBV7-8 | NA | TGTGCCAGCAGCAAGACAGGGACCAATCAGCCCCAGCATTTT | CASSKTGTNQPQHF
NA | TRBJ1-2 | TRBV7-9 | NA | TGTGCCAGCAGCTCCTCCGACTATGGCTACACCTTC | CASSSSDYGYTF
NA | TRBJ2-7 | TRBV19 | NA | TGTGCCAGTACCGGCGGGACTCCTTCTCGGGAGCAGTACTTC | CASTGGTPSREQYF